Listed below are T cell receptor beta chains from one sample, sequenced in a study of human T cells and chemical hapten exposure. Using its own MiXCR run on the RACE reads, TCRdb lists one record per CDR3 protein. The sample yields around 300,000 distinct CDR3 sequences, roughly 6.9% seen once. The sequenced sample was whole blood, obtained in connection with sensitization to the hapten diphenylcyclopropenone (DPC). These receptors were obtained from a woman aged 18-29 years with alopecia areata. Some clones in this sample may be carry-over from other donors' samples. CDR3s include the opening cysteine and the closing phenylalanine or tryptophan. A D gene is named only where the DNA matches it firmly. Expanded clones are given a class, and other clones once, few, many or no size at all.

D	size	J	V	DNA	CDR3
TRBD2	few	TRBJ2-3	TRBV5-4	TGTGCCAGCAGCTTGTTGACTAGCGGGGGGGCAGATACGCAGTATTTT	CASSLLTSGGADTQYF
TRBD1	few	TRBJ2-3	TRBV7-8	TGTGCCAGCAGCTTAAGATGGAGGGACAGGCGCACAGATACGCAGTATTTT	CASSLRWRDRRTDTQYF
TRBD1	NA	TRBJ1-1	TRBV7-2	TGTGCCAGCAGCCCGTCGGACAGGCTTGGGACTGAAGCTTTCTTT	CASSPSDRLGTEAFF
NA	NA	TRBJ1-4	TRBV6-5	TGTGCCAGCAGTTACACGCCTCCAGGGGACGGAAAACTGTTTTTT	CASSYTPPGDGKLFF
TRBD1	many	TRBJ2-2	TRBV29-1	TGCAGCGTTACTGGACAGGGAGACACCGGGGAGCTGTTTTTT	CSVTGQGDTGELFF
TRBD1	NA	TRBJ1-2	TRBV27	TGTGCCAGCTCCCCCACGGGACAGGTTGTATTTGGCTACACCTTC	CASSPTGQVVFGYTF
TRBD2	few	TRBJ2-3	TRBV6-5	TGTGCCAGCAGTTACAAAGCTAGCGGGGGATTTTCTAGCACAGATACGCAGTATTTT	CASSYKASGGFSSTDTQYF
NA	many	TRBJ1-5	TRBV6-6	TGTGCCAGCAGTTATGACGGGGGACTCAATCAGCCCCAGCATTTT	CASSYDGGLNQPQHF
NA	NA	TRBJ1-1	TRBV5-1	TGCGCCAGCAGGAGACAGGACACGAACACTGAAGCTTTCTTT	CASRRQDTNTEAFF
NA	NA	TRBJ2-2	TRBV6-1	TGTGCCAGCACCCTGGGGACCTATCATCTGCCGAACACCGGGGAGCTGTTTTTT	CASTLGTYHLPNTGELFF
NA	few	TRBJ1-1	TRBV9	TGTGCCAGCAGCGTGGCGGGGTTGAACACTGAAGCTTTCTTT	CASSVAGLNTEAFF
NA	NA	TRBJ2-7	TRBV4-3	TGCGCCAGCAGCCAAGATCTAGGCGTCAGCTACTACGAGCAGTACTTC	CASSQDLGVSYYEQYF
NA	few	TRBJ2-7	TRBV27	TGTGCCAGCAGTTATACAGCGAATTACTACGAGCAGTACTTC	CASSYTANYYEQYF
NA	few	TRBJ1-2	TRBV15	TGTGCCACCAGCAGAGATCTCGGGACTTGGCCGGGTCCCTATGGCTACACCTTC	CATSRDLGTWPGPYGYTF
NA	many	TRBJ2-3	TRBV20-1	TGCAGTGCTCCCCTTTTCGAGCGGAGGGCGCAGTATTTT	CSAPLFERRAQYF
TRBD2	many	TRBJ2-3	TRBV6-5	TGTGCCAGCAGTTACGTAGCGGGCCCGAGCACAGATACGCAGTATTTT	CASSYVAGPSTDTQYF
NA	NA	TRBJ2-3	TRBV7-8	TGTGCCAGCACCTTGACGGAGGGGGCCGACAGCACAGATACGCAGTATTTT	CASTLTEGADSTDTQYF
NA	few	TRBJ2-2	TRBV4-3	TGCGCCAGCGGGTCGCTATTGACGAACACCGGGGAGCTGTTTTTT	CASGSLLTNTGELFF
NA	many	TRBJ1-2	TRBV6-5	TGTGCCAGCAGTACCGGACGGGCCAGGTCCGGCTACACCTTC	CASSTGRARSGYTF
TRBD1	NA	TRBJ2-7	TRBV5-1	TGCGCCAGCAGCTTGGGACAGGGTTGGAGCGAGCAGTACTTC	CASSLGQGWSEQYF
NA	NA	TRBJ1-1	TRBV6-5	TGTGCCAGCAGTTACCGAGGAGGGATGGAAGCTTTCTTT	CASSYRGGMEAFF
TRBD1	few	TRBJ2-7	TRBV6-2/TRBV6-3	TGTGCCAGCAGCCGGGACAGACTCTACGAGCAGTACTTC	CASSRDRLYEQYF
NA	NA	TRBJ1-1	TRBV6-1	TGTGCCACCCAGGTTTCGGTGAACACTGAAGCTTTCTTT	CATQVSVNTEAFF
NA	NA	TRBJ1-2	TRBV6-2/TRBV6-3	TGTGCCAGCAGTTACGCGGGGTTTGAGGGCTACACCTTC	CASSYAGFEGYTF
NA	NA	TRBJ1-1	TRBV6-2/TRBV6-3	TGTGCCAGCAGTTCCCCCCCGGGGGGTGAGCCTGAAGCTTTCTTT	CASSSPPGGEPEAFF
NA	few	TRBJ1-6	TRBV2	TGTGCCAGCAGTGACCCAACTTCACCCCTCCACTTT	CASSDPTSPLHF
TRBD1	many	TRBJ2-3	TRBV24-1	TGTGCCACCGGGACAGGGGGAGATACGCAGTATTTT	CATGTGGDTQYF
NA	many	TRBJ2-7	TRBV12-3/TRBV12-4	TGTGCCAGCAGTACCGAACGAGGGTTCTCCTACGAGCAGTACTTC	CASSTERGFSYEQYF
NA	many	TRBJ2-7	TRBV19	TGTGCCAGTAGTAGAGAGGGGGGCAGCTTCTACGAGCAGTACTTC	CASSREGGSFYEQYF
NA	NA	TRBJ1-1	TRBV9	TGTGCCAGCAGCTTCAGGGGTCAGAACACTGAAGCTTTCTTT	CASSFRGQNTEAFF
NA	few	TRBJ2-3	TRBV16	TGTGCCAGCAGCCTCACGGACAGTGCTAGCACAGATACGCAGTATTTT	CASSLTDSASTDTQYF
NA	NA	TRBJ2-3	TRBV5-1	TGCGCCAGCAGCTCGCAGCAGACAGGGGAGGGAGATACGCAGTATTTT	CASSSQQTGEGDTQYF
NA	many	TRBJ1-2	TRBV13	TGTGCCAGCAGCTTATCCCCGGGCGGCGGCTATGGCTACACCTTC	CASSLSPGGGYGYTF
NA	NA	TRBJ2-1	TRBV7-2	TGTGCCAGCAGCGTCCTCCCCGTGTCCTACAATGAGCAGTTCTTC	CASSVLPVSYNEQFF
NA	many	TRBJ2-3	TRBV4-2	TGTGCCAGCAGCCAAGAAGGGGGGGCTCAGGATACGCAGTATTTT	CASSQEGGAQDTQYF
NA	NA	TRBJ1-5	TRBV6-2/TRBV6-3	TGTGCCAGCAGTGCTATTCGCGACAGGCCCGAGCCCCAGCATTTT	CASSAIRDRPEPQHF
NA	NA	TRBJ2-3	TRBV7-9	TGTGCCAGCAGCCCATTCAGGGGAGGAAAGGATACGCAGTATTTT	CASSPFRGGKDTQYF
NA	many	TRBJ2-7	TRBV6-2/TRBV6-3	TGTGCCAGCAGCTCCGATACGAGCTCCTACGAGCAGTACTTC	CASSSDTSSYEQYF
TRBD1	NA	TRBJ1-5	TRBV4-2	TGTGCCAGCAGCCAAGATGGGGACAGGGGCCGCAATCAGCCCCAGCATTTT	CASSQDGDRGRNQPQHF
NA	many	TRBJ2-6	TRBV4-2	TGTGCAGCAGGGGGGGACAGCTCTGGGGCCAACGTCCTGACTTTC	CAAGGDSSGANVLTF
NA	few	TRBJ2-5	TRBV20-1	TGCAGTGCTAGAGGTCGGGACGGACGAAACCCGGAGACCCAGTACTTC	CSARGRDGRNPETQYF
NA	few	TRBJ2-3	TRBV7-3	TGTGCCAGCAGCCGCAGGGGGACTAGAGGGACGGGCACGCAGTATTTT	CASSRRGTRGTGTQYF
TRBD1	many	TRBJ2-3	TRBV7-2	TGTGCCAGCAGCCGGGACAGTTTCCCAGATACGCAGTATTTT	CASSRDSFPDTQYF
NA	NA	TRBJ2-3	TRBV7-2	TGTGCCAGCAGCTCCCAGGGGAGCTCTAGCACAGATACGCAGTATTTT	CASSSQGSSSTDTQYF
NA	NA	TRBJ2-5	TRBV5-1	TGCGCCAGCAGCTTCTCACCCCAAGAGACCCAGTACTTC	CASSFSPQETQYF
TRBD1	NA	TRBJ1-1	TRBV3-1	TGTGCCAGCAGCCAAGACAGGGGGAGGGACACTGAAGCTTTCTTT	CASSQDRGRDTEAFF
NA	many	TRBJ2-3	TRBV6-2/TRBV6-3	TGTGCCAGCAGTCAAGACGGGGATACGCAGTATTTT	CASSQDGDTQYF
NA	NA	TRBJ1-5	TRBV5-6	TGTGCCAGCAGCTTGGGACAGTTTAGCAATCAGCCCCAGCATTTT	CASSLGQFSNQPQHF
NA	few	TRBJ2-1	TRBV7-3	TGTGCCAGCAGCTTAACGGAAGGGGATGAGCAGTTCTTC	CASSLTEGDEQFF
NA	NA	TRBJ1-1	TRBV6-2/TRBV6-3	TGTGCCAGCAGTTATGGAAGTAGGACTGAAGCTTTCTTT	CASSYGSRTEAFF
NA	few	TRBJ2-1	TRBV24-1	TGTGCCACCAGTTCGACGCCCCCCTACAATGAGCAGTTCTTC	CATSSTPPYNEQFF
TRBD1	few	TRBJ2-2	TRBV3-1	TGTGCCAGCAGCCTAGGGACAGGGGGCTTCGGGGAGCTGTTTTTT	CASSLGTGGFGELFF
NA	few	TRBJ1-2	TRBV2	TGTGCCAGCAAAGGAACTTCTGGCAGCCATGGCTACACCTTC	CASKGTSGSHGYTF
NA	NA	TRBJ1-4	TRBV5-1	TGCGCCAGCCGGACCCTCGGGGGGGATGAAAAACTGTTTTTT	CASRTLGGDEKLFF
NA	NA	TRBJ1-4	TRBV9	TGTGCCAGCAGCGTAGAGGGTGCGGGGCGGCGAGAAAAACTGTTTTTT	CASSVEGAGRREKLFF
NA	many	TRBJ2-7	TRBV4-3	TGCGCCAGCAGCCAAGATTTCGGAGGTTACGAGCAGTACTTC	CASSQDFGGYEQYF